These 5 T cell receptor beta chains originate from one sample sequenced in a study of CD8 T cells in Susac syndrome (dated by TCRdb to the late 2010s). The library was built by means of the immunoSEQ multiplex PCR assay. RNA was extracted using the RNeasy kit, and roughly 0.45 to 1 microgram was reverse transcribed with random hexamers. TCRdb passed the public sequencing reads through fastp at Q25 and MiXCR, retaining productive beta sequences. Rows with a matching CDR3 protein are joined into one entry that keeps the most common DNA and genes. The sample table shows roughly 190,000 distinct CDR3 sequences, and 95% are seen once. About 0.15% of the sample comes from the top ten. Material for sequencing was CD8+ T cells from PBMCs. These receptors originate from a human donor with Susac syndrome.

CDR3 in amino acids: CASRLLRGAYQETQYF. The CDR3 DNA follows: TGTGCCAGCAGACTACTCAGGGGGGCGTACCAAGAGACCCAGTACTTC. The V and J genes are TRBV28 and TRBJ2-5; D may be TRBD1 (7 bases). The CDR3 is 16 amino acids. In germline, CDR1 is MDHEN, CDR2 SYDVKM. V was shortened by 6 bases and J by 0 bases, with 17 bases between the two germline ends.

The V gene is TRBV5-6, the J gene TRBJ2-1; 11 bases align to TRBD2. J lost 4 bases, V lost 2 bases, and 17 bases had no gene match. The CDR3 extends over 20 amino acids. Looked up from germline, CDR1 is SGHDT and CDR2 is YYEEEE. CDR3 loop: CASSFPPSGRRGLAYNEQFF. CDR3 DNA sequence: TGTGCCAGCAGCTTCCCGCCTAGCGGGAGGCGGGGGTTGGCTTACAATGAGCAGTTCTTC. The full variable domain, rest sourced from reference TRBV5-6 and TRBJ2-1, is DAGVTQSPTHLIKTRGQQVTLRCSPKSGHDTVSWYQQALGQGPQFIFQYYEEEERQRGNFPDRFSGHQFPNYSSELNVNALLLGDSALYLCASSFPPSGRRGLAYNEQFFGPGTRLTVL.

The gene calls are TRBV20-1 and TRBJ1-5, with D possibly matching TRBD1 (6 bases). The CDR3 runs 13 residues. The germline gives CDR1 DFQATT, CDR2 SNEGSKA (reference sequence). V shed 4 bases and J shed 3 bases, with 10 bases lying between them. The CDR3 is CSAKGGNNQPQHF. The CDR3 nucleotides read TGCAGTGCTAAAGGGGGGAACAATCAGCCCCAGCATTTT.

This rearrangement joins TRBV15 to TRBJ1-2, with TRBD1 identical over 8 bases. CDR3 length: 14 residues. The germline V gene encodes CDR1 LNHNV and CDR2 YYDKDF (reference sequence). Trimming took 6 bases from V and 4 from J; bases not matched to a gene: 7. The CDR3 DNA is TGTGCCACCAGGCAAGGACAGGGACTCTATGGCTACACCTTC. Protein: CATRQGQGLYGYTF.

V usage is TRBV12-3 or TRBV12-4 and J usage is TRBJ1-1; no reliable D call. V lost 2 bases, J lost 4 bases, and 8 bases lay in between. The length of the CDR3 is 13 residues. The CDR3 DNA follows: TGTGCCAGCAGTTTATGGGTGGGCACTGAAGCTTTCTTT. It translates to CASSLWVGTEAFF.